This T cell receptor beta chain appears in the sequencing data of a study of human T cells and chemical hapten exposure. This clonotype occurred a few times. In TCRdb, the RACE reads were re-called with MiXCR into one record per CDR3 protein. This sample has roughly 120,000 distinct CDR3 sequences, with about 13% found just once. Time point: pre-sensitization, week 0. The treatment was: therapeutic diphenylcyclopropenone sensitization with weekly scalp DPC. The CDR3 contains 14 residues. Trimming cost V 7 bases and J 1 base, with 13 bases left between them. The starting material was whole blood, obtained in connection with sensitization to the hapten diphenylcyclopropenone (DPC). The sequence came from a woman aged 18-29 years with alopecia areata. Some clones in this sample may be carry-over from other donors' samples. The chain combines TRBV12-3 or TRBV12-4 with TRBJ1-1; D might be TRBD1 (6 bases). The CDR3 coding sequence is TGTGCCAGCACTGACAGGCGTACGAACACTGAAGCTTTCTTT. Translating it yields CASTDRRTNTEAFF.